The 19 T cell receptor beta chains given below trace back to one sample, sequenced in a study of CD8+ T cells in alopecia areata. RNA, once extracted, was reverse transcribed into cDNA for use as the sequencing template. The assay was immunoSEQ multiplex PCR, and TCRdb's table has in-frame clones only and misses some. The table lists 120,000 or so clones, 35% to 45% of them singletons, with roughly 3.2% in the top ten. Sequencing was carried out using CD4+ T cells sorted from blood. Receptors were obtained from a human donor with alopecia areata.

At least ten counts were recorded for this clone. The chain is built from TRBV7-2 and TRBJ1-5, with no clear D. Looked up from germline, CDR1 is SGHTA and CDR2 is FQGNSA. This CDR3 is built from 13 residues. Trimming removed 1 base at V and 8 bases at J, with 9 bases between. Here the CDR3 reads CASSLGVFEPQHF. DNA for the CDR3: TGTGCCAGCAGCTTAGGCGTTTTTGAGCCCCAGCATTTT.

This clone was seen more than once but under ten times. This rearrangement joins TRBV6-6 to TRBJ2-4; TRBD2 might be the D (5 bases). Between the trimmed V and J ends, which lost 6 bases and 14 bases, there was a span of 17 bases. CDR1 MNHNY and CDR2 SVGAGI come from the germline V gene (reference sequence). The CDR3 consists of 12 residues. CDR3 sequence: CASSPLREGEYF. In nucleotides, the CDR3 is TGTGCCAGCAGCCCCCTGCGTGAGGGAGAGTACTTC.

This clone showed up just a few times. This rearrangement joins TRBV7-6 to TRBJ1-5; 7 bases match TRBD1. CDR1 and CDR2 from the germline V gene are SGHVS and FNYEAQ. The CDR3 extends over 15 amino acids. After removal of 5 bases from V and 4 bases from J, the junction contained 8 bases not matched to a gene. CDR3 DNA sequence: TGTGCCAGCAGCCTCCAGACAGGGCTGAATCAGCCCCAGCATTTT. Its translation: CASSLQTGLNQPQHF.

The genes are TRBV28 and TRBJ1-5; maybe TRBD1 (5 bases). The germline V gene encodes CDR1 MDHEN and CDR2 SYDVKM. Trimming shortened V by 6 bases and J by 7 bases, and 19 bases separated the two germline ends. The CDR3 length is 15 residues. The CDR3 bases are TGTGCCAGCAGCCCCCGGGGCAGGGTGAACCAGCCCCAGCATTTT. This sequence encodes CASSPRGRVNQPQHF. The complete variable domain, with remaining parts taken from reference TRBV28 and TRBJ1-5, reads DVKVTQSSRYLVKRTGEKVFLECVQDMDHENMFWYRQDPGLGLRLIYFSYDVKMKEKGDIPEGYSVSREKKERFSLILESASTNQTSMYLCASSPRGRVNQPQHFGDGTRLSIL.

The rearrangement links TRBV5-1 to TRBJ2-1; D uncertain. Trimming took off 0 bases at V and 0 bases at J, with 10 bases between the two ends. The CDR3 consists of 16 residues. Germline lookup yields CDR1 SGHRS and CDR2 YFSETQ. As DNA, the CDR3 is TGCGCCAGCAGCTTGGAGGGTGATTACTCCTACAATGAGCAGTTCTTC. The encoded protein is CASSLEGDYSYNEQFF.

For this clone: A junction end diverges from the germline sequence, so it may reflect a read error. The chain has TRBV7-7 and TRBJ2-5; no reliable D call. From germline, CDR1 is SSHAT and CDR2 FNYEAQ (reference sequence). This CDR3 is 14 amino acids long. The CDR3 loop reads CASSPLTDGETQYF. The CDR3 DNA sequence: TGTGCTAGCAGCCCGCTAACAGACGGGGAGACCCAGTACTTC.

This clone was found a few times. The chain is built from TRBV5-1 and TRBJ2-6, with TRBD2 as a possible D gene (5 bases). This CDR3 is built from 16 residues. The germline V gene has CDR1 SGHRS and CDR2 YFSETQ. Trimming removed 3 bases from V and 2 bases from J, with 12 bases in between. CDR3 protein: CASSYPDGAGANVLTF. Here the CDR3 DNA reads TGCGCCAGCAGCTACCCGGACGGGGCTGGGGCCAACGTCCTGACTTTC.

The CDR3 nucleotides read TGTGCCTGGAGACAGACTTCTAACTATGGCTACACCTTC. Translating gives CAWRQTSNYGYTF. The chain links TRBV30 to TRBJ1-2; D is unclear. The CDR3 extends over 13 amino acids. CDR1 and CDR2 (germline): GTSNPN, SVGIG (reference sequence). Trimming took 3 bases from V and 0 from J, leaving 8 bases between them.

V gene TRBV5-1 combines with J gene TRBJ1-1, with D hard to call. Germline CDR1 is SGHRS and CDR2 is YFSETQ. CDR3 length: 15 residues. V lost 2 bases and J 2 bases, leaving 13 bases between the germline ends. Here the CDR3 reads CASSLRTATNTEAFF. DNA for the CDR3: TGCGCCAGCAGCTTAAGGACGGCTACTAACACTGAAGCTTTCTTT.

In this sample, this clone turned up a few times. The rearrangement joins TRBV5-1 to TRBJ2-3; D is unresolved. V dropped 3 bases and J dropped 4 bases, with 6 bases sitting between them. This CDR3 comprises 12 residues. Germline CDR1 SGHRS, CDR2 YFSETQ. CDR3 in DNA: TGCGCCAGCAGCTCCTGGGCAGATACGCAGTATTTT. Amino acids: CASSSWADTQYF.

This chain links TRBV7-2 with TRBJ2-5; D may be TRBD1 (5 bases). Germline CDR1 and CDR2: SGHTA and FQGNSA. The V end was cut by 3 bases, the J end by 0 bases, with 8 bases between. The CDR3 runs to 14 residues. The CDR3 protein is CASSFQGYQETQYF. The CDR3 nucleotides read TGTGCCAGCAGCTTCCAGGGATACCAAGAGACCCAGTACTTC.

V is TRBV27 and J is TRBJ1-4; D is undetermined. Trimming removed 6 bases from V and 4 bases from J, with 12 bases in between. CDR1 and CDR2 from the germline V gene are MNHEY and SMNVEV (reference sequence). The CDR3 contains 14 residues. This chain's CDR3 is CASRSGVVNEKLFF. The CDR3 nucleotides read TGTGCCAGCAGAAGCGGGGTAGTTAATGAAAAACTGTTTTTT. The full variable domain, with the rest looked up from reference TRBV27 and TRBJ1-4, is EAQVTQNPRYLITVTGKKLTVTCSQNMNHEYMSWYRQDPGLGLRQIYYSMNVEVTDKGDVPEGYKVSRKEKRNFPLILESPSPNQTSLYFCASRSGVVNEKLFFGSGTQLSVL.

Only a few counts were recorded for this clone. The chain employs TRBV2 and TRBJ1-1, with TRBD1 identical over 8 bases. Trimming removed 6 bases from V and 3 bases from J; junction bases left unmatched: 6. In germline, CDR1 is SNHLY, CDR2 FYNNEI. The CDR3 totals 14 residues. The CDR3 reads CASRYSGQDTEAFF. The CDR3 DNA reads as TGTGCCAGCAGGTACTCGGGACAGGACACTGAAGCTTTCTTT.

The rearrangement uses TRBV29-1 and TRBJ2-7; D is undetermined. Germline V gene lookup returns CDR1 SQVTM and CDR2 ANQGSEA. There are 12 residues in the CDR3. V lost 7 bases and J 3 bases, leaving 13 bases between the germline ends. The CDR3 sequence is CSARTTYYEQYF. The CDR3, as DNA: TGCAGCGCTCGGACCACCTACTACGAGCAGTACTTC.

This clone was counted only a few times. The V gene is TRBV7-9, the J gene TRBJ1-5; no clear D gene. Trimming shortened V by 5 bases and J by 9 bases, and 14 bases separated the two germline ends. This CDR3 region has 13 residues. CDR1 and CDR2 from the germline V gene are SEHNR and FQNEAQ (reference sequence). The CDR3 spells CASSPEGPSPQHF. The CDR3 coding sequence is TGTGCCAGCAGCCCCGAGGGCCCCTCGCCCCAGCATTTT.

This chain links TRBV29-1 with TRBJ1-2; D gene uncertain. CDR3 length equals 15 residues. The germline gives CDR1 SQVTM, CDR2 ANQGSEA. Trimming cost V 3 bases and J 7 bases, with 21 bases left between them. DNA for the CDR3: TGCAGCGTTGAGGGTCCCGGGCAGTCCCGGGTTGGCTACACCTTC. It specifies CSVEGPGQSRVGYTF.

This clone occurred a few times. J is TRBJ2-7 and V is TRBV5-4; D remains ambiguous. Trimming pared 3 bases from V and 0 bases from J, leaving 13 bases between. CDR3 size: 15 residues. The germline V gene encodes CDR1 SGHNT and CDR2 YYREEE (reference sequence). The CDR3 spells CASSSPGRSSYEQYF. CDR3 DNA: TGTGCCAGCAGCTCCCCAGGCAGAAGCTCCTACGAGCAGTACTTC.

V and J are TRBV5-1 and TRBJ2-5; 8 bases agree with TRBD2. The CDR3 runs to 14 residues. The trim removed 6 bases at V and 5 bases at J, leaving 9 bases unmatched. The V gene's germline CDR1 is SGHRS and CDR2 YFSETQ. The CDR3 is CASKGTRAIETQYF. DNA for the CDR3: TGCGCCAGCAAGGGGACTAGGGCAATCGAGACCCAGTACTTC.

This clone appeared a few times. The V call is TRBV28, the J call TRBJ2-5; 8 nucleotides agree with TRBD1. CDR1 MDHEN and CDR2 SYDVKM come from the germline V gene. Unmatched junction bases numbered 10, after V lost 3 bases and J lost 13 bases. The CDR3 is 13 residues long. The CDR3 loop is CASSLDRVLPWYF. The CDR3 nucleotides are TGTGCCAGCAGTTTGGACAGGGTCCTACCTTGGTACTTC.